These T cell receptor beta chains were read from a single sample in a study of spatial heterogeneity in lung cancer. Each CDR3 protein is one row after TCRdb ran MiXCR on the 5' RACE reads. The table shows roughly 40,000 distinct CDR3 sequences, with almost 7% occurring only once. Sequencing was performed on PBMCs, taken at surgery. The receptors come from a female donor with early-stage non-small cell lung cancer. Each CDR3 is given with its conserved first and last residue. The order of the fields is V gene, J gene, clone size, CDR3 protein. Some rows mark clone size as missing; the rest say once, few, many or name a class of expanded clone.

>TRBV6-5|TRBJ1-1|many
CASKEGMNTEAFF
>TRBV28|TRBJ1-2|many
CASSPHPSTNYGYTF
>TRBV20-1|TRBJ2-5|NA
CSARDLRTQETQYF
>TRBV5-5|TRBJ2-5|many
CASSPREGGLTETQYF
>TRBV5-4|TRBJ2-1|NA
CASSFTRPRSNEQFF
>TRBV20-1|TRBJ1-2|many
CSARDLGKTNYGYTF
>TRBV7-2|TRBJ2-6|many
CASSPGGSNVLTF
>TRBV20-1|TRBJ1-3|many
CSARPSSGNTIYF
>TRBV18|TRBJ1-1|NA
CASSPQGANTEAFF
>TRBV5-1|TRBJ2-3|NA
CASTPMSGAGDTQYF
>TRBV7-9|TRBJ1-1|many
CASSPDRVNTEAFF
>TRBV7-2|TRBJ2-7|many
CASSPTSGGPYEQYF
>TRBV6-5|TRBJ1-6|once
CASSWTGAGNTPLHF
>TRBV20-1|TRBJ2-7|many
CSARHKEGSSAEQYF
>TRBV12-3/TRBV12-4|TRBJ2-7|many
CASSPSYEQYF
>TRBV12-3/TRBV12-4|TRBJ1-1|NA
CASSQRREAFF
>TRBV6-2/TRBV6-3|TRBJ2-7|few
CASSYVSPYEQYF
>TRBV6-1|TRBJ2-7|NA
CASSEGQTYEQYF
>TRBV30|TRBJ1-4|NA
CAWSGGTNEKLFF
>TRBV20-1|TRBJ1-5|NA
CSATQPRGPNQPQHF
>TRBV9|TRBJ2-5|few
CASSSLGGQGETQYF
>TRBV7-2|TRBJ2-3|many
CASSSSPNTQYF
>TRBV5-1|TRBJ2-2|many
CASSIGGRGTGELFF
>TRBV19|TRBJ1-4|few
CASSRQGDMKKLFF
>TRBV6-5|TRBJ1-2|once
CASSYSRTANYGYTF
>TRBV11-2|TRBJ1-2|few
CASSLSGNYGYTF
>TRBV21-1|TRBJ1-3|many
CASLSGADLLSSGNTIYF
>TRBV5-1|TRBJ2-3|NA
CASSLMGAESTDTQYF
>TRBV11-1|TRBJ2-2|many
CASSDRISNTGELFF
>TRBV7-2|TRBJ1-3|few
CASSLVQGNGNTIYF
>TRBV7-6|TRBJ2-7|many
CASSLNRYYEQYF
>TRBV5-1|TRBJ1-1|few
CASSLGMNTEAFF
>TRBV19|TRBJ2-7|many
CASSSAGTRLYEQYF
>TRBV5-1|TRBJ2-3|few
CASSFLGTQYF
>TRBV7-2|TRBJ1-2|NA
CASSFPTANYGYTF
>TRBV7-9|TRBJ1-5|few
CASSIDRENQPQHF
>TRBV4-2|TRBJ2-1|NA
CASSQGGATYNEQFF
>TRBV5-5|TRBJ1-2|many
CASRPGTAPLEGYTF
>TRBV5-1|TRBJ2-5|many
CASSLRTGIGETQYF
>TRBV6-1|TRBJ1-2|few
CASILSPGPVGYTF
>TRBV5-1|TRBJ2-3|many
CASMSGGQAPDTQYF
>TRBV6-1|TRBJ2-1|NA
CASSGFTYNEQFF
>TRBV12-3/TRBV12-4|TRBJ1-2|many
CASSFQGANYGYTF
>TRBV4-3|TRBJ1-1|many
CASSFGGGGTEAFF
>TRBV4-3|TRBJ2-5|few
CASSRLKRWQETQYF
>TRBV12-3/TRBV12-4|TRBJ2-1|NA
CASSLQGLEQFF
>TRBV29-1|TRBJ1-4|NA
CSVEPTGGGEKLFF